The clone carrying this TCR beta chain was observed a handful of times. The source of the sample is a study of early T cells in non-severe SARS-CoV-2 infection. Overall study: Alpha and beta chains were unpaired, from unsorted whole-blood bulk RNA.

Germline lookup yields CDR1 SEHNR and CDR2 FQNEAQ (reference sequence). V shed 5 bases, J shed 8 bases, and the junction held 7 bases outside the gene matches. The CDR3 spans 14 residues. Tagging with unique molecular identifiers was applied to individual cDNA molecules. TCRdb re-derived calls from the 5' RACE reads in MiXCR, one entry per CDR3 protein. The sample lists about 80,000 distinct CDR3 sequences, about 12% occurring once. The clonotype originates from an adult who was a healthcare worker with PCR-confirmed SARS-CoV-2 infection or an uninfected control (not recorded which). This chain uses TRBV7-9 with TRBJ2-1, with 9 bases identical to TRBD1. The sequenced sample was whole blood. In DNA, the CDR3 is TGTGCCAGCAGCGACACAGGGGGCTCCCATGAGCAGTTCTTC. It translates to CASSDTGGSHEQFF. Using reference TRBV7-9 and TRBJ2-1 for the parts outside the CDR3, the full variable domain is DTGVSQNPRHKITKRGQNVTFRCDPISEHNRLYWYRQTLGQGPEFLTYFQNEAQLEKSRLLSDRFSAERPKGSFSTLEIQRTEQGDSAMYLCASSDTGGSHEQFFGPGTRLTVL.